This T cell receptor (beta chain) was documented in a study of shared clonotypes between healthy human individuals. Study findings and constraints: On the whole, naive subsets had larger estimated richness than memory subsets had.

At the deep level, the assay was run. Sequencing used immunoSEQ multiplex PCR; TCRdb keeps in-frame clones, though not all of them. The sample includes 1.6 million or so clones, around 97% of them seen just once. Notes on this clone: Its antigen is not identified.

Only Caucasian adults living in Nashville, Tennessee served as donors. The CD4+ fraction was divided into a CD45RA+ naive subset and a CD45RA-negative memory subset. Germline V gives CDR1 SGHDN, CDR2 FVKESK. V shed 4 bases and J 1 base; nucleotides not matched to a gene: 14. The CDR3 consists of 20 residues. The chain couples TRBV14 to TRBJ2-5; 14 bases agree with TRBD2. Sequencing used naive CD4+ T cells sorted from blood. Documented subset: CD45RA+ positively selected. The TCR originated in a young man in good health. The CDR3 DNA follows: TGTGCCAGCAGCCCCCTCAACCCAGGGACTAGCGGGAGCGTCCAAGAGACCCAGTACTTC. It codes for CASSPLNPGTSGSVQETQYF.